This T cell receptor beta chain was sequenced during a study of tumor-infiltrating lymphocytes in localized non-small cell lung cancer. The ends lost 5 bases at V and 4 bases at J; junction bases unmatched: 7. Germline V CDR1 and CDR2: ENHRY, SYGVKD. The CDR3 loop spans 15 amino acids. The assay was immunoSEQ multiplex PCR, and TCRdb's table has in-frame clones only and misses some. The table lists around 12,000 clones, approximately 83% of them singletons, with 3.7% in the top ten. The V and J genes are TRBV10-3 and TRBJ2-7, with TRBD2 identical over 11 bases. The sequenced sample was uninvolved lung tissue not adjacent to the tumor. This sequence was found in a human donor with non-small cell lung cancer. CDR3 in DNA: TGTGCCATCAGTACGATAGCGGGAGGGCGGTACGAGCAGTACTTC. Residues: CAISTIAGGRYEQYF.